The 32 T cell receptor beta chains presented below share a single source sample, sequenced in a study of OX40 agonist ivuxolimab in advanced cancers. Method: immunoSEQ multiplex PCR; TCRdb's copy keeps in-frame clones and lacks some. Here the sample spans about 64,000 clones, roughly 90% being singletons. The material sequenced was CD4+ or CD8+ T cells sorted from blood, taken in a trial of the OX40 agonist ivuxolimab. These receptors came from an adult with an advanced solid tumor such as melanoma, head and neck, liver or kidney cancer.

The V and J genes are TRBV28 and TRBJ2-6, with 9 bases matching TRBD1. The V gene end was trimmed by 5 bases and the J gene end by 4 bases; junction bases not matched to a gene: 6. This CDR3 has 16 residues. Per germline, CDR1 MDHEN and CDR2 SYDVKM. The chain's CDR3 is CASSHGTGRGANVLTF. For the CDR3, the DNA is TGTGCCAGCAGTCACGGGACAGGGCGAGGGGCCAACGTCCTGACTTTC.

This rearrangement joins TRBV28 to TRBJ1-5, with D possibly matching TRBD1 (6 bases). Germline V lookup: CDR1 MDHEN, CDR2 SYDVKM. The CDR3 runs to 15 residues. Trimming shortened V by 3 bases and J by 7 bases, and 16 bases separated the two germline ends. CDR3 coding DNA: TGTGCCAGCAGTTTCCCCGGAGGGGGGACGCAGCCCCAGCATTTT. Translating it yields CASSFPGGGTQPQHF.

The V gene is TRBV10-3, the J gene TRBJ1-1; TRBD1 is a possible D gene (5 bases). Trimming cost V 8 bases and J 3 bases, with 16 bases left between them. The CDR3 extends over 14 amino acids. The germline gives CDR1 ENHRY, CDR2 SYGVKD. The CDR3 spells CAILPAGTYTEAFF. DNA for the CDR3: TGTGCCATCCTCCCGGCAGGGACTTACACTGAAGCTTTCTTT.

Notes on this clone: Other DNA sequences in the same sample also yield this CDR3. The genes are TRBV20-1 and TRBJ1-1; no clear D. The CDR3 has 10 residues. Deletions cut 6 bases from V and 6 bases from J, with 8 bases between. Germline V gene data show CDR1 as DFQATT and CDR2 as SNEGSKA (reference sequence). CDR3 protein: CSARVSEAFF. The CDR3 region has the DNA TGCAGTGCGCGAGTTTCTGAAGCTTTCTTT.

This chain connects TRBV19 to TRBJ2-2, with 7 bases identical to TRBD2. The CDR3 sequence is 15 residues long. Germline V gene lookup returns CDR1 LNHDA and CDR2 SQIVND (reference sequence). V dropped 4 bases and J dropped 6; count of bases not matched to a gene: 8. The CDR3 nucleotides read TGTGCCAGTAGTAATTTGGCGGGAGTCTCCGGGGAGCTGTTTTTT. This encodes CASSNLAGVSGELFF.

The rearrangement joins TRBV10-2 to TRBJ1-2, with D maybe TRBD1 (6 bases). The CDR3 sequence is 13 residues long. Trimming pared 3 bases from V and 8 bases from J, leaving 13 bases between. Per the germline V gene, CDR1 is WSHSY and CDR2 is SAAADI. CDR3 in DNA: TGCGCCAGCAGTGATACAGGGATTAGAGGCTACACCTTC. Residues: CASSDTGIRGYTF.

The genes are TRBV20-1 and TRBJ2-7; no reliable D call. Germline-derived CDR1 and CDR2 are DFQATT and SNEGSKA (reference sequence). The CDR3 runs 11 residues. V gave up 4 bases and J gave up 0 bases, with 4 bases separating them. The CDR3: CSATGSYEQYF. The CDR3 DNA reads as TGCAGTGCTACGGGCTCCTACGAGCAGTACTTC.

The chain has TRBV6-6 and TRBJ1-5, with 11 bases that match TRBD1. The ends lost 5 bases at V and 4 bases at J; junction bases unmatched: 4. This CDR3 spans 15 amino acids. The germline V gene encodes CDR1 MNHNY and CDR2 SVGAGI (reference sequence). The CDR3: CASSKGTGGNQPQHF. CDR3 sequence (DNA): TGTGCCAGCAGTAAAGGGACAGGGGGGAATCAGCCCCAGCATTTT.

This rearrangement joins TRBV7-9 to TRBJ2-2; D is perhaps TRBD1 (6 bases). The V gene lost 4 bases and the J gene lost 3 bases, with 12 bases spanning the gap. Per germline, CDR1 SEHNR and CDR2 FQNEAQ (reference sequence). The CDR3 covers 15 residues. The CDR3 protein is CASSYRQVDTGELFF. CDR3 nucleotide sequence: TGTGCCAGCAGCTATAGACAGGTGGACACCGGGGAGCTGTTTTTT.

This clone occurred once. The genes are TRBV11-2 and TRBJ2-7, with 8 bases aligning to TRBD1. Trimming took 6 bases from V and 1 from J; bases not matched to a gene: 11. Germline V gives CDR1 SGHAT, CDR2 FQNNGV. The CDR3 sequence is 16 residues long. The CDR3 is CASSVVGQGKSYEQYF. CDR3 sequence (DNA): TGTGCCAGCAGTGTAGTAGGACAGGGTAAGTCCTACGAGCAGTACTTC.

The gene calls are TRBV9 and TRBJ1-2; no clear D gene. Germline V gives CDR1 SGDLS, CDR2 YYNGEE. This CDR3 comprises 16 residues. The V gene lost 4 bases and the J gene lost 0 bases, with 16 bases spanning the gap. CDR3 sequence: CASSTSPTTANYGYTF. In nucleotides, the CDR3 is TGTGCCAGCAGCACCTCCCCAACCACAGCTAACTATGGCTACACCTTC.

This chain connects TRBV13 to TRBJ1-1; no clear D. The ends were cut back, 4 bases at V and 1 base at J, with 10 bases in the middle. The CDR3 runs 14 residues. Per germline, CDR1 PRHDT and CDR2 FYEKMQ (reference sequence). This chain's CDR3 is CASSSPTPNTEAFF. CDR3 in DNA: TGTGCCAGCAGCTCACCAACCCCGAACACTGAAGCTTTCTTT. Variable domain in full (rest from reference TRBV13 and TRBJ1-1): AAGVIQSPRHLIKEKRETATLKCYPIPRHDTVYWYQQGPGQDPQFLISFYEKMQSDKGSIPDRFSAQQFSDYHSELNMSSLELGDSALYFCASSSPTPNTEAFFGQGTRLTVV.

V and J are TRBV5-1 and TRBJ2-1, with D perhaps TRBD1 (6 bases). Trimming removed 0 bases from V and 10 bases from J, with 11 bases in between. Germline V CDR1 and CDR2: SGHRS, YFSETQ. This CDR3 region has 13 residues. In nucleotides, the CDR3 is TGCGCCAGCAGCTTGGCCATTGGGACAGAGCAGTTCTTC. Translating it yields CASSLAIGTEQFF.

This chain uses TRBV29-1 with TRBJ1-1, with 7 bases lining up with TRBD1. The trim removed 1 base at V and 5 bases at J, leaving 4 bases unmatched. The V gene's germline CDR1 is SQVTM and CDR2 ANQGSEA. The CDR3 runs 13 residues. CDR3 sequence reads: CSVEGQGGTEAFF. CDR3 sequence (DNA): TGCAGCGTTGAAGGCCAGGGGGGGACTGAAGCTTTCTTT.

The gene calls are TRBV7-9 and TRBJ1-1; D perhaps matches TRBD1 (6 bases). The CDR3 spans 14 residues. V lost 3 bases and J lost 4, with 12 bases in between. Per germline, CDR1 SEHNR and CDR2 FQNEAQ (reference sequence). In nucleotides, the CDR3 is TGTGCCAGCAGCTTTCCAGGGGTAGGCACTGAAGCTTTCTTT. Translating gives CASSFPGVGTEAFF.

The V and J genes are TRBV19 and TRBJ1-2; D call uncertain. The V end lost 3 bases, the J end lost 6 bases, and 14 bases lay between the germline ends. The CDR3 is 14 amino acids. CDR1 is LNHDA, CDR2 SQIVND, per germline (reference sequence). CDR3 region: CASSIIRDGDGYTF. The CDR3 DNA reads TGTGCCAGTAGTATCATCAGAGATGGGGATGGCTACACCTTC.

The gene calls are TRBV5-1 and TRBJ2-3; 10 bases align to TRBD2. The CDR3 covers 16 residues. Germline CDR1 is SGHRS and CDR2 is YFSETQ. J was trimmed by 4 bases and V by 5 bases; bases with no gene match: 10. The CDR3 DNA is TGCGCCAGCAGGGTCCTAAGCGGGAGGGCCTCAGATACGCAGTATTTT. Translation gives CASRVLSGRASDTQYF.

This chain joins TRBV7-2 and TRBJ2-3, with 7 bases that match TRBD1. CDR1 is SGHTA, CDR2 FQGNSA, per germline. The ends lost 4 bases at V and 4 bases at J; junction bases unmatched: 2. The CDR3 is made up of 13 amino acids. The CDR3 bases are TGTGCCAGCAGCTCCCAGGGGGCAGATACGCAGTATTTT. It is translated as CASSSQGADTQYF.

A few counts support this clone. This chain connects TRBV7-6 to TRBJ1-3; D not resolved. Germline assignment: CDR1 SGHVS and CDR2 FNYEAQ. V dropped 2 bases and J dropped 4 bases, with 3 bases sitting between them. CDR3 length equals 12 residues. The CDR3 coding sequence is TGTGCCAGCAGCTTACCCGGAAACACCATATATTTT. As protein: CASSLPGNTIYF.

The J gene is TRBJ2-1, the V gene TRBV28; 8 positions match TRBD2. With V trimmed by 2 bases and J by 3 bases, 0 bases remained unmatched. CDR1 and CDR2 from the germline V gene are MDHEN and SYDVKM. There are 14 residues in the CDR3. CDR3 sequence reads: CASSLSGSYNEQFF. In DNA form, the CDR3 reads TGTGCCAGCAGTTTAAGCGGGAGCTACAATGAGCAGTTCTTC. Full variable domain (outside the CDR3, taken from reference TRBV28 and TRBJ2-1): DVKVTQSSRYLVKRTGEKVFLECVQDMDHENMFWYRQDPGLGLRLIYFSYDVKMKEKGDIPEGYSVSREKKERFSLILESASTNQTSMYLCASSLSGSYNEQFFGPGTRLTVL.

J is TRBJ2-2 and V is TRBV14, with D unresolved. The CDR3 contains 13 residues. Germline CDR1 is SGHDN and CDR2 is FVKESK. Between the trimmed V and J ends, which lost 6 bases and 3 bases, there was a span of 8 bases. CDR3 sequence reads: CASRRTYTGELFF. In nucleotides, the CDR3 is TGTGCCAGCAGGCGTACATACACCGGGGAGCTGTTTTTT.

This chain's CDR3 is CASSATSIYYEQYF. The CDR3, as DNA: TGTGCCAGCAGTGCGACTAGCATCTACTACGAGCAGTACTTC. The gene calls are TRBV6-5 and TRBJ2-7; 7 bases line up with TRBD2. The J segment lost 3 bases and the V segment lost 5 bases, leaving 7 bases of the junction unmatched. This CDR3 contains 14 residues. From germline, CDR1 is MNHEY and CDR2 SVGAGI.

As concerns this clone: At one of its ends the junction is not consistent with the germline gene, which may arise from a read error. The chain uses TRBV5-1 and TRBJ2-2; 7 nucleotides align to TRBD2. The CDR3 sequence is 12 residues long. In germline, CDR1 is SGHRS, CDR2 YFSETQ. Written as DNA, the CDR3 is TGTGCCAGCAGCCTAGCGGCAGGGGAGCTGTTTTTT. Translation: CASSLAAGELFF.

This chain links TRBV4-2 with TRBJ1-4; TRBD1 might be the D (5 bases). Germline V CDR1 and CDR2: LGHNA, YNFKEQ. The V end was cut by 1 base, the J end by 11 bases, with 17 bases between. The CDR3 runs to 15 residues. In DNA, the CDR3 is TGTGCCAGCAGCCAAGTTACACAGGCGGGGCAGAAACTGTTTTTT. Translated: CASSQVTQAGQKLFF.

V gene TRBV2 combines with J gene TRBJ1-2; D unresolved. Trimming took 3 bases from V and 4 from J, leaving 6 bases between them. The CDR3 runs 12 residues. Germline values: CDR1 SNHLY, CDR2 FYNNEI. This CDR3 reads CASSETPYGYTF. The CDR3, as DNA: TGTGCCAGCAGTGAGACTCCCTATGGCTACACCTTC.

This clone has just one count. V gene TRBV9 combines with J gene TRBJ2-1, with D hard to call. V lost 3 bases to trimming and J lost 8 bases, with 6 bases between them. The CDR3 runs to 11 residues. The germline V gene has CDR1 SGDLS and CDR2 YYNGEE. CDR3 nucleotides: TGTGCCAGCAGCGGAGTGGATGAGCAGTTCTTC. Its translation is CASSGVDEQFF. The whole variable domain, remainder taken from reference TRBV9 and TRBJ2-1, is DSGVTQTPKHLITATGQRVTLRCSPRSGDLSVYWYQQSLDQGLQFLIQYYNGEERAKGNILERFSAQQFPDLHSELNLSSLELGDSALYFCASSGVDEQFFGPGTRLTVL.

The chain links TRBV28 to TRBJ1-5; 7 bases align to TRBD1. This CDR3 has 21 residues. CDR1 MDHEN and CDR2 SYDVKM come from the germline V gene. Germline trimming cut 2 bases from V and 0 bases from J; bases unmatched to any gene: 19. CDR3 coding DNA: TGTGCCAGCAGTTTACTTCTTAACCCCTCGAGACAGGGCCATAGCAATCAGCCCCAGCATTTT. It is translated as CASSLLLNPSRQGHSNQPQHF.

This chain joins TRBV18 and TRBJ2-5; D is undetermined. V lost 5 bases to trimming and J lost 5 bases, with 15 bases between them. Germline V gene lookup returns CDR1 KGHSH and CDR2 LQKENI. The CDR3 is made up of 14 amino acids. CDR3 sequence: CASSGSRQRETQYF. CDR3 bases: TGTGCCAGCTCAGGGTCTAGACAACGCGAGACCCAGTACTTC.

The chain has TRBV7-9 and TRBJ2-7, with TRBD2 matching 11 bases. This CDR3 spans 14 amino acids. J gave up 2 bases and V 3 bases, and 0 bases lay outside the gene matches. CDR1 is SEHNR, CDR2 FQNEAQ, per germline (reference sequence). CDR3 amino acids: CASSLTSGTYEQYF. The CDR3 nucleotides are TGTGCCAGCAGCTTGACTAGCGGGACCTACGAGCAGTACTTC.

The genes are TRBV6-1 and TRBJ2-7; 12 bases are shared with TRBD2. The germline V gene has CDR1 MNHNS and CDR2 SASEGT. The CDR3 extends over 15 amino acids. V shed 4 bases, J shed 7 bases, and the junction held 8 bases outside the gene matches. The CDR3 DNA reads as TGTGCCAGCAGTGGGCCGGGACTAGCGGGCTATGAGCAGTACTTC. Protein: CASSGPGLAGYEQYF.

The chain has TRBV29-1 and TRBJ1-2, with 9 nucleotides matching TRBD1. In germline, CDR1 is SQVTM, CDR2 ANQGSEA. After removal of 6 bases from V and 4 bases from J, the junction contained 12 bases not matched to a gene. CDR3 length equals 15 residues. CDR3 nucleotide sequence: TGCAGCGTGGGGGGACAGGGCGCCGTCGGCTATGGCTACACCTTC. Its protein product is CSVGGQGAVGYGYTF.

This clone has a single count. CDR3 sequence reads: CASSLATTDTQYF. The CDR3 DNA is TGTGCCAGCTCACTTGCCACTACAGATACGCAGTATTTT. The chain has TRBV18 and TRBJ2-3; D unclear. This CDR3 has 13 residues. The V end was cut by 4 bases, the J end by 3 bases, with 8 bases between. Germline V gene sequence: CDR1 KGHSH, CDR2 LQKENI.